This is a list of T cell receptor beta chains from one sample in a study of T-cell memory formation after mild COVID-19. In TCRdb, the 5' RACE reads were re-called with MiXCR into one record per CDR3 protein. The sample yields 450,000 to 700,000 distinct CDR3 sequences, over 15% seen once. The sequencing input was PBMCs or a T cell subset sorted from them (not recorded which). These TCRs come from an adult woman who had mild COVID-19 (a few samples of this study predate the infection). Cell type and time point are not known. Each CDR3 is given with its conserved first and last residue. Each record gives: V gene, D gene, J gene, CDR3 protein. The D gene is left open where the match is weak.

TRBV11-3	NA	TRBJ2-6	CASSSRDGRANVLTF
TRBV2	NA	TRBJ1-1	CASRPRGMNTEAFF
TRBV19	TRBD2	TRBJ2-7	CASSIKAGSSYEQYF
TRBV6-4	NA	TRBJ2-1	CASSDSDRAYNEQFF
TRBV2	NA	TRBJ2-5	CASSANYPETQYF
TRBV20-1	NA	TRBJ2-3	CSAPGRTDTQYF
TRBV18	NA	TRBJ2-4	CASSPPGLAKNIQYF
TRBV30	NA	TRBJ2-3	CAWTTRVGLGTDTQYF
TRBV4-2	NA	TRBJ1-5	CASSQDGDGQPQHF
TRBV6-1	TRBD1	TRBJ2-2	CASSPPDRENTGELFF
TRBV4-2	NA	TRBJ2-7	CASSQGWPGGSSYEQYF
TRBV5-4	NA	TRBJ2-7	CASREGVLGDEQYF
TRBV3-1	TRBD1	TRBJ1-1	CASSPRQGGRTEAFF
TRBV6-5	TRBD1	TRBJ2-6	CASSYSSTGTATHSGANVLTF
TRBV18	TRBD2	TRBJ2-5	CASSPLGTSGKETQYF
TRBV9	TRBD2	TRBJ2-5	CASSVGGLAKQETQYF
TRBV5-1	NA	TRBJ2-3	CASSDTGDTQYF
TRBV5-1	NA	TRBJ2-5	CASSKGNIGETQYF
TRBV4-2	TRBD2	TRBJ2-7	CASSQEVGGKSYEQYF
TRBV20-1	NA	TRBJ2-7	CSAKRVDTYEQYF
TRBV7-2	NA	TRBJ1-1	CASSGGIIGNEAFF
TRBV7-2	NA	TRBJ1-1	CASSPRTGRVYTEAFF
TRBV12-3/TRBV12-4	NA	TRBJ2-3	CASGRGGPADTQYF
TRBV21-1	NA	TRBJ2-7	CASSTSVGTGRHEQYF
TRBV5-1	NA	TRBJ1-4	CASSTGPYEKLFF
TRBV4-2	TRBD2	TRBJ2-3	CASSQDGAGGVTDTQYF
TRBV30	NA	TRBJ2-7	CAWSRGGYEQYF
TRBV7-9	NA	TRBJ2-3	CASSLGQAPADTQYF
TRBV24-1	TRBD2	TRBJ2-1	CATSDRTSGGLNNEQFF
TRBV4-3	TRBD2	TRBJ2-7	CASSQAERESSYEQYF
TRBV12-3/TRBV12-4	NA	TRBJ2-7	CASSQSGRGSYEQYF